This T cell receptor (beta chain) stems from a study of cytomegalovirus exposure and HLA in healthy donors. Profiling relied on immunoSEQ multiplex PCR, and the TCRdb table lists in-frame clones only, not all of them. The table lists some 240,000 clones, less than 85% of them singletons. With 5 bases clipped from V and 8 bases from J, the junction kept 14 bases outside the gene matches. The germline CDR1 and CDR2 sequences are ENHRY and SYGVKD. The CDR3 totals 15 residues. This rearrangement joins TRBV10-3 to TRBJ1-2; 7 bases map to TRBD1. Sequenced input: PBMCs. This receptor was obtained from a woman aged 18-30 years in good health and CMV-seronegative. DNA for the CDR3: TGTGCCATCAGTAATAGGGACAGACTTGAGGGCGGCTACACCTTC. Translation gives CAISNRDRLEGGYTF.